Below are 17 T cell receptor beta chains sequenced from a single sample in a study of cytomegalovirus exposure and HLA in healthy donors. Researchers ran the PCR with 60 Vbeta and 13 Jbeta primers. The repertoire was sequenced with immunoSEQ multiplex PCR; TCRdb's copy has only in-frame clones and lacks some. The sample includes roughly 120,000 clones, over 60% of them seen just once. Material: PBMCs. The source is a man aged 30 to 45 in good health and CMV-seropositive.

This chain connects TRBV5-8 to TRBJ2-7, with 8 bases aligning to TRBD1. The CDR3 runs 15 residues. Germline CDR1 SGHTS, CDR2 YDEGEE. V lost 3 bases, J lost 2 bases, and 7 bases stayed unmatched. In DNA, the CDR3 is TGTGCCAGCAGCTCAGCCGGGACAGGAGCCTACGAGCAGTACTTC. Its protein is CASSSAGTGAYEQYF.

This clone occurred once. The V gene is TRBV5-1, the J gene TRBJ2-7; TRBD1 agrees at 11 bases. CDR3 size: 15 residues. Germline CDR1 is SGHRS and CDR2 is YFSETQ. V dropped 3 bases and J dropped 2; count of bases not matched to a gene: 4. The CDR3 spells CASSYGQGATYEQYF. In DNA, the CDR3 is TGCGCCAGCAGCTATGGACAGGGGGCAACCTACGAGCAGTACTTC.

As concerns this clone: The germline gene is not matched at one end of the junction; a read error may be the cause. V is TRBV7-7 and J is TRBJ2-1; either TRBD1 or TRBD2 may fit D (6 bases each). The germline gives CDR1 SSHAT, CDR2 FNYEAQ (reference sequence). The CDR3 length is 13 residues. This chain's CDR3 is CASSLGGGNEQFF. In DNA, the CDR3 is TGTGCTAGCAGCTTAGGAGGGGGCAATGAGCAGTTCTTC.

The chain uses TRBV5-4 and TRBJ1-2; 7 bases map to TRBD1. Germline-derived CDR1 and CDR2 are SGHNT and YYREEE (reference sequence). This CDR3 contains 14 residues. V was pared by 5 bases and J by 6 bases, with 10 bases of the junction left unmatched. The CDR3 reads CASRPGTGVDGYTF. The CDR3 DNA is TGTGCCAGCAGACCTGGCACAGGGGTAGATGGCTACACCTTC.

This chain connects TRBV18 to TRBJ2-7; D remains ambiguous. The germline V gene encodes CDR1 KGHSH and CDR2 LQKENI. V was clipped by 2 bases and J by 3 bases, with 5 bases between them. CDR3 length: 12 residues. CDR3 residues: CASSPTDYEQYF. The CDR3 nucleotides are TGTGCCAGCTCACCAACAGACTACGAGCAGTACTTC.

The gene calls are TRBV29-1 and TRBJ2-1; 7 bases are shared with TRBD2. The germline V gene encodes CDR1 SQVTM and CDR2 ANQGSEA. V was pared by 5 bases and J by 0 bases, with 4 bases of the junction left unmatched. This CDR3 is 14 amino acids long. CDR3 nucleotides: TGCAGCGTTTCAGAGCGGGGCTCCTACAATGAGCAGTTCTTC. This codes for CSVSERGSYNEQFF.

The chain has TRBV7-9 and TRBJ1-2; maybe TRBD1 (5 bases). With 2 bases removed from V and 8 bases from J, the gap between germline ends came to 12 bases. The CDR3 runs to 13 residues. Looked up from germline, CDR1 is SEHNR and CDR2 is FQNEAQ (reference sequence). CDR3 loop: CASSLNQGIGYTF. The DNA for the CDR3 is TGTGCCAGCAGCTTAAACCAGGGTATAGGCTACACCTTC.

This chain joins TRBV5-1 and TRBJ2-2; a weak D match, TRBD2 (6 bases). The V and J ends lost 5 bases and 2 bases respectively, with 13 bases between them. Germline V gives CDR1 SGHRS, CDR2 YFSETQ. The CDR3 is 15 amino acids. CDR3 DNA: TGCGCCAGCAGTCTCCGGGACTCCAACACCGGGGAGCTGTTTTTT. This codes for CASSLRDSNTGELFF. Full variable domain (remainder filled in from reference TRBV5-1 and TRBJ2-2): KAGVTQTPRYLIKTRGQQVTLSCSPISGHRSVSWYQQTPGQGLQFLFEYFSETQRNKGNFPGRFSGRQFSNSRSEMNVSTLELGDSALYLCASSLRDSNTGELFFGEGSRLTVL.

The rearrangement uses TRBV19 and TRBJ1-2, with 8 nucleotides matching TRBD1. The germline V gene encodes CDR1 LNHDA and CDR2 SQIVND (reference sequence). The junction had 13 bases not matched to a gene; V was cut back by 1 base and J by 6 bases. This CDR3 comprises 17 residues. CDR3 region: CASSIVPEMTGDDGYTF. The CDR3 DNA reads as TGTGCCAGTAGTATAGTCCCCGAAATGACAGGGGATGATGGCTACACCTTC.

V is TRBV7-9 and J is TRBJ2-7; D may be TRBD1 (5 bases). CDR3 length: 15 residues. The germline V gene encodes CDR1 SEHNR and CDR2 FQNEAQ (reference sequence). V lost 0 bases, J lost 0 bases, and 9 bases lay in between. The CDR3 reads CASSLAAGRSYEQYF. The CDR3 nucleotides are TGTGCCAGCAGCTTAGCGGCAGGGCGCTCCTACGAGCAGTACTTC.

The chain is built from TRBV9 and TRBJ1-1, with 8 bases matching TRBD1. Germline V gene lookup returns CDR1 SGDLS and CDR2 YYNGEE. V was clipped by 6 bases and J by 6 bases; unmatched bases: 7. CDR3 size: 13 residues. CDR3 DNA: TGTGCCAGCACCGGCACAGGGGGGGCTGAAGCTTTCTTT. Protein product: CASTGTGGAEAFF.

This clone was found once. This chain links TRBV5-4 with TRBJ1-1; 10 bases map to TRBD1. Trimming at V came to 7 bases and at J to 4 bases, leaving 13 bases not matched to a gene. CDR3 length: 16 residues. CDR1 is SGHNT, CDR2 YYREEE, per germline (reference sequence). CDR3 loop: CASETFLGQGGTEAFF. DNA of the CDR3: TGTGCCAGCGAGACCTTCCTTGGACAGGGGGGCACTGAAGCTTTCTTT.

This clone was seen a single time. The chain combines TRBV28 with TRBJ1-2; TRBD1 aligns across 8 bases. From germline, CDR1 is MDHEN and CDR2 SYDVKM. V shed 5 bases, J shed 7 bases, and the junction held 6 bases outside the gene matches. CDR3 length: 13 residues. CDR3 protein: CASSRRQGSGYTF. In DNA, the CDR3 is TGTGCCAGCAGTCGGAGACAGGGGAGTGGCTACACCTTC.

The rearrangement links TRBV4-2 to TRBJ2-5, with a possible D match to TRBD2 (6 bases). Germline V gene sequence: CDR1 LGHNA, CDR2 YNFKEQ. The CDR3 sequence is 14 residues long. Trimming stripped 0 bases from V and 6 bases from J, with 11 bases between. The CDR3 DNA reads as TGTGCCAGCAGCCAAGACAGGGAGGTGAAGACCCAGTACTTC. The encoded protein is CASSQDREVKTQYF.

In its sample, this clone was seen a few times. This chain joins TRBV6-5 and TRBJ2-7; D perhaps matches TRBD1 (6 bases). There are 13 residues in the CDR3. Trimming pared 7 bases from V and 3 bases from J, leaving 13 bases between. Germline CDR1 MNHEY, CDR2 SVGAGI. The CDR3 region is CASTWGLDYEQYF. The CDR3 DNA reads TGTGCCAGCACCTGGGGGCTGGACTACGAGCAGTACTTC.

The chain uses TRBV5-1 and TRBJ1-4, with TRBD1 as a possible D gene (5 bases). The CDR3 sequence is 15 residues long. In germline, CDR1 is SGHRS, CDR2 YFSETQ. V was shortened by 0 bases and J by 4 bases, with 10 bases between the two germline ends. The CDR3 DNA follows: TGCGCCAGCAGCTTGGCCGGGGGTGATAATGAAAAACTGTTTTTT. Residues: CASSLAGGDNEKLFF. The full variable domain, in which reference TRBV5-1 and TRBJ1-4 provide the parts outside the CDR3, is KAGVTQTPRYLIKTRGQQVTLSCSPISGHRSVSWYQQTPGQGLQFLFEYFSETQRNKGNFPGRFSGRQFSNSRSEMNVSTLELGDSALYLCASSLAGGDNEKLFFGSGTQLSVL.

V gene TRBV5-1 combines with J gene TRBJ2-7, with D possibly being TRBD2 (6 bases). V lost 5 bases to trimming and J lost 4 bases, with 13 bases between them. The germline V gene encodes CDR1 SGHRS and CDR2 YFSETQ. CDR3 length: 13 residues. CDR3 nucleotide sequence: TGCGCCAGCAGGCTGGGACTGGGGTACGAGCAGTACTTC. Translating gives CASRLGLGYEQYF.